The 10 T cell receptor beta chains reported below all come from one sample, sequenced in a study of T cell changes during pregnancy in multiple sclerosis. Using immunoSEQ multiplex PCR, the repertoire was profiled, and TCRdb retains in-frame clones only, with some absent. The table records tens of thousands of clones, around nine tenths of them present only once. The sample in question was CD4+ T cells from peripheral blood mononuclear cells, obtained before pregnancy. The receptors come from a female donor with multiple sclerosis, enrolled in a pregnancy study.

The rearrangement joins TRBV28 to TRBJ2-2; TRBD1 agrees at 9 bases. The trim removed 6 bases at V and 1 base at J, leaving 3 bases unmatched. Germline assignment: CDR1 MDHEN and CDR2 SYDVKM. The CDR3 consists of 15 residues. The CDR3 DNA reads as TGTGCCAGCAGGTGGGGACAGGGGAACACCGGGGAGCTGTTTTTT. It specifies CASRWGQGNTGELFF.

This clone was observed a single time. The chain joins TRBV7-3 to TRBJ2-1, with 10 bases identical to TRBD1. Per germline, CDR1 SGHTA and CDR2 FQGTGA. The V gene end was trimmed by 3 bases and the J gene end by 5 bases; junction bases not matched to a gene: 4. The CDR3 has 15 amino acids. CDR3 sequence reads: CASSFGTGANNEQFF. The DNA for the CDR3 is TGTGCCAGCAGCTTTGGGACAGGGGCCAACAATGAGCAGTTCTTC. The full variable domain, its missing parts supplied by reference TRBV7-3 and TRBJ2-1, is GAGVSQTPSNKVTEKGKYVELRCDPISGHTALYWYRQSLGQGPEFLIYFQGTGAADDSGLPNDRFFAVRPEGSVSTLKIQRTERGDSAVYLCASSFGTGANNEQFFGPGTRLTVL.

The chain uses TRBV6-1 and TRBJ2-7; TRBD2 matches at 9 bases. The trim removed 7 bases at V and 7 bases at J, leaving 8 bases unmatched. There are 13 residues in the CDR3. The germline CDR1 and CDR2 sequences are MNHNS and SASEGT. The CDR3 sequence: CASIVAGAREQYF. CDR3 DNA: TGTGCCAGCATCGTAGCGGGAGCCAGAGAGCAGTACTTC.

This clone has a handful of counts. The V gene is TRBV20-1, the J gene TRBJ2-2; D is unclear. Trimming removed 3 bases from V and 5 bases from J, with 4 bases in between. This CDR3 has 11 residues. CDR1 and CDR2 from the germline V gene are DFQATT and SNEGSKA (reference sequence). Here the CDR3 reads CSASRTGELFF. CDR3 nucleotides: TGCAGTGCTAGTCGGACCGGGGAGCTGTTTTTT.

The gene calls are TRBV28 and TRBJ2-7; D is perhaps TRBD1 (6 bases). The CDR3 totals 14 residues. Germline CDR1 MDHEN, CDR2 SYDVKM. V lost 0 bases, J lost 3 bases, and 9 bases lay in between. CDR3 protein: CASSLWGANYEQYF. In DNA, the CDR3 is TGTGCCAGCAGTTTATGGGGGGCTAACTACGAGCAGTACTTC.

Here the CDR3 DNA reads TGTGCCTGGAGTGTGGCAGACGAGCAGTACTTC. It translates to CAWSVADEQYF. The chain joins TRBV30 to TRBJ2-7; D is uncertain. Germline CDR1 is GTSNPN and CDR2 is SVGIG (reference sequence). Trimming took off 0 bases at V and 5 bases at J, with 5 bases between the two ends. This CDR3 has 11 amino acids.

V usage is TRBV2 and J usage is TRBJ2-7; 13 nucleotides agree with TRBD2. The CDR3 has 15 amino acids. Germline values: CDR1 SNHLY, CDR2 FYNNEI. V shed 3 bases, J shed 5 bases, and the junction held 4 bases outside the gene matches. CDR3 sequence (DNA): TGTGCCAGCAGTGATTTGGGACTAGCGGGGAACGAGCAGTACTTC. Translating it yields CASSDLGLAGNEQYF.

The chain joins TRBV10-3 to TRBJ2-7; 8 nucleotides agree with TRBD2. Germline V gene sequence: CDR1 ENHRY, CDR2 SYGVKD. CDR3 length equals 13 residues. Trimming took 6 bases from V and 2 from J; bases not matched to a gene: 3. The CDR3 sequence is CAIRAGATYEQYF. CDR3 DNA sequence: TGTGCCATCAGAGCGGGGGCCACCTACGAGCAGTACTTC.

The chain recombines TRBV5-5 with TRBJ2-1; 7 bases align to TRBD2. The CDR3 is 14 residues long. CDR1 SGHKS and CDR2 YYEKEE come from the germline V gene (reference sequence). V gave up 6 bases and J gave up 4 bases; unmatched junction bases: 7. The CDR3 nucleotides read TGTGCCAGCATCCCGGGAGGAGTATACAATGAGCAGTTCTTC. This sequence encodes CASIPGGVYNEQFF.

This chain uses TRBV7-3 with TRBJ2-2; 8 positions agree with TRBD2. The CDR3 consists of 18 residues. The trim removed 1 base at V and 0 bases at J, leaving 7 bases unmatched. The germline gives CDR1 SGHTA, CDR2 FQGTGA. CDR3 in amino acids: CASSLKAGALANTGELFF. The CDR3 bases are TGTGCCAGCAGCTTAAAAGCGGGGGCGCTCGCGAACACCGGGGAGCTGTTTTTT. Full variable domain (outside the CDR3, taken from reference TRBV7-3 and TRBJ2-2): GAGVSQTPSNKVTEKGKYVELRCDPISGHTALYWYRQSLGQGPEFLIYFQGTGAADDSGLPNDRFFAVRPEGSVSTLKIQRTERGDSAVYLCASSLKAGALANTGELFFGEGSRLTVL.